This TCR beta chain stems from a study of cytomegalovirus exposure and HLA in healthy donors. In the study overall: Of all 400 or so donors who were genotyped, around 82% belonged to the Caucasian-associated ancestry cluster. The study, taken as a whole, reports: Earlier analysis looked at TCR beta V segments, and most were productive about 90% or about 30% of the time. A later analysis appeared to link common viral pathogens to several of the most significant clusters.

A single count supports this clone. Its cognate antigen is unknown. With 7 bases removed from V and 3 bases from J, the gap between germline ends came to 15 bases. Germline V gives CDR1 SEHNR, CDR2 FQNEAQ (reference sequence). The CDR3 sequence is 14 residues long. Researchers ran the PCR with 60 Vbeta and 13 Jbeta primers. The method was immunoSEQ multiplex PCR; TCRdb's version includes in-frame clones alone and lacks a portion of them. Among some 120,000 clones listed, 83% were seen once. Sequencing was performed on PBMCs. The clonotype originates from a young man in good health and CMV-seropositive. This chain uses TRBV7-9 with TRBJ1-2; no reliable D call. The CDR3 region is CASTLRELHYGYTF. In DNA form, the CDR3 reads TGTGCCAGCACCCTTAGGGAGTTACACTATGGCTACACCTTC.